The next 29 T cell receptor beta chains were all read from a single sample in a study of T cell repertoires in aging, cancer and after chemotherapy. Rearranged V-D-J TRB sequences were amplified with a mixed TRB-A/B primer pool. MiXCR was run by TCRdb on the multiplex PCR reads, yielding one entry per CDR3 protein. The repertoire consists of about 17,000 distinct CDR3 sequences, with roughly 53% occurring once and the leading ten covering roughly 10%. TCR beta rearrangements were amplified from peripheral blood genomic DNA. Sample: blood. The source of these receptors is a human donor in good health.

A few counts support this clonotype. The CDR3 coding sequence is TGTGCCAGCTCCCTTACAGGGGTCAGGGACGAGCAGTACTTC. Protein sequence: CASSLTGVRDEQYF. The V call is TRBV18, the J call TRBJ2-7; TRBD1 aligns across 7 bases. The germline CDR1 and CDR2 sequences are KGHSH and LQKENI. The CDR3 loop spans 14 amino acids. The V gene end was trimmed by 6 bases and the J gene end by 5 bases; junction bases not matched to a gene: 10.

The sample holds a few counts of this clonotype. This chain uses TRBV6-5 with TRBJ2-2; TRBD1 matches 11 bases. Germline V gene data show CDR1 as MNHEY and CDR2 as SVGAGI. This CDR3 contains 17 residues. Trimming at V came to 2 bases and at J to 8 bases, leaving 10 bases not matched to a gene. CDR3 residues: CASSYGRDRGDLGELFF. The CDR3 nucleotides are TGTGCCAGCAGTTACGGCCGGGACAGGGGGGACTTAGGGGAGCTGTTTTTT.

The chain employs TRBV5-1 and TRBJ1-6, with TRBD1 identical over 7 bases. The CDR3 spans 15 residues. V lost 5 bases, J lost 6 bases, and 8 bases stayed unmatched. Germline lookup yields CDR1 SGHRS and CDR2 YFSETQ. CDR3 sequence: CASRDRVAPNSPLHF. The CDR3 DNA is TGCGCCAGCAGAGACAGGGTAGCCCCTAATTCACCCCTCCACTTT.

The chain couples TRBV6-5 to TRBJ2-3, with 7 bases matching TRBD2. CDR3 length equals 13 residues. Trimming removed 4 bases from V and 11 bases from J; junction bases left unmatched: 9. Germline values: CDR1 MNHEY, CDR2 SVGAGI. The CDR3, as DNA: TGTGCCAGCAGTTTCTCCTCGGGACTACTGCAGTATTTT. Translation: CASSFSSGLLQYF.

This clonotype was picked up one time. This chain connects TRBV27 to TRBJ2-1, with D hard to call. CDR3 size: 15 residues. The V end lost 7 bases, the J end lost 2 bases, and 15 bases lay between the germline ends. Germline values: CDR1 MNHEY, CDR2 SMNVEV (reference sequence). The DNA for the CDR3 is TGTGCCAGCAAGATAGAGTATTCCGCCTACAATGAGCAGTTCTTC. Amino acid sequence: CASKIEYSAYNEQFF.

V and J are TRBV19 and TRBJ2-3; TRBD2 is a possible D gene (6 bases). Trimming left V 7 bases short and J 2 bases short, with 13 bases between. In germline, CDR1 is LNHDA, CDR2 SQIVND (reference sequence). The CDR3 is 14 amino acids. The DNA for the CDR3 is TGTGCCAGTAACAAGCGGGCCTCCACAGATACGCAGTATTTT. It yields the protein CASNKRASTDTQYF.

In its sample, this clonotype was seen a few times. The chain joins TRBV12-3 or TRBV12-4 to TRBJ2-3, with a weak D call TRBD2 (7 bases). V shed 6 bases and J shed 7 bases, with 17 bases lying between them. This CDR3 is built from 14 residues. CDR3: CASSLRGGVNTQYF. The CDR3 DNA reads TGTGCCAGCAGCCTCAGGGGAGGGGTAAATACGCAGTATTTT.

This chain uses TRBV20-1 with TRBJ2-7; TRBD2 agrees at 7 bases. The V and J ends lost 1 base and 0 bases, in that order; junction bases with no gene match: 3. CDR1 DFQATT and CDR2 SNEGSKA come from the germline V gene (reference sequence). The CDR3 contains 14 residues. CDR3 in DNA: TGCAGTGCTAGAGGGGGAGGGGACTCCTACGAGCAGTACTTC. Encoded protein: CSARGGGDSYEQYF.

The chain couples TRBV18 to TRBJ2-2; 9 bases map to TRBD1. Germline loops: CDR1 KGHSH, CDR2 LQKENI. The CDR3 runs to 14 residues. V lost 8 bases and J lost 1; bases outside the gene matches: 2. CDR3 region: CASTGGWNTGELFF. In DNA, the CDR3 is TGTGCCAGCACAGGGGGCTGGAACACCGGGGAGCTGTTTTTT.

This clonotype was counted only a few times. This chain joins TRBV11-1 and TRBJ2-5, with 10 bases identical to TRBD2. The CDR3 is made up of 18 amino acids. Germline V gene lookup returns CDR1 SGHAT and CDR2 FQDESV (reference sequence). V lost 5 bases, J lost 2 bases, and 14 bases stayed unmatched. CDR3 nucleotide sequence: TGTGCCAGCAGCCTCGAAGCGGGAGGGGGAGGTCGGCAAGAGACCCAGTACTTC. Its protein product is CASSLEAGGGGRQETQYF.

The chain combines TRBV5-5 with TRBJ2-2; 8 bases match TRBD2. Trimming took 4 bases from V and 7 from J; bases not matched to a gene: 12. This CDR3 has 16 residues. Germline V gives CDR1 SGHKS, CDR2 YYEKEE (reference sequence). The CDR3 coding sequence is TGTGCCAGCAGCGCCTCCGGGGCGGGGGGTAGCGGGGAGCTGTTTTTT. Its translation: CASSASGAGGSGELFF.

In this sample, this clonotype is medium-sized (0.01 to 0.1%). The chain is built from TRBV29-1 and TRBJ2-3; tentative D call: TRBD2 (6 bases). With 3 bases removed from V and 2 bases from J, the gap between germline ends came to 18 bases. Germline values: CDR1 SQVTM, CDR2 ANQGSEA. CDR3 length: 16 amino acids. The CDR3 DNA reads TGCAGCGTTGAGTCATCGGTGGGAGGACCCACAGATACGCAGTATTTT. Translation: CSVESSVGGPTDTQYF.

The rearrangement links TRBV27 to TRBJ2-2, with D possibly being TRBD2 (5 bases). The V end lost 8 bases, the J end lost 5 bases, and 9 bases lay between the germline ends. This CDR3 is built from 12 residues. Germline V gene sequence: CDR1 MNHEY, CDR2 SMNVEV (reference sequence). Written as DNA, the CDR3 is TGTGCCAGCCGACGACTAACCGGGGAGCTGTTTTTT. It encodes CASRRLTGELFF.

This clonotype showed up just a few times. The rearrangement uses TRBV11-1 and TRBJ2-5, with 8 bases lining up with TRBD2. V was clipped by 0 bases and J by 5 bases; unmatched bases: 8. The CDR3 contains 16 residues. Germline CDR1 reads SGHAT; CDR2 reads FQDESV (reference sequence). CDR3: CASSLALSGSRETQYF. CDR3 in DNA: TGTGCCAGCAGCTTAGCGCTAAGCGGGAGTCGGGAGACCCAGTACTTC.

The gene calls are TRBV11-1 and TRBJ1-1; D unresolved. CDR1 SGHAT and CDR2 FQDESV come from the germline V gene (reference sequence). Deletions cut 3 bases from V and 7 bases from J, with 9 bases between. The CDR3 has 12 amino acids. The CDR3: CASSLVKGEAFF. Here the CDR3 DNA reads TGTGCCAGCAGCTTGGTTAAGGGTGAAGCTTTCTTT. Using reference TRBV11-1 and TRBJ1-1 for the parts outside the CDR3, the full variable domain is EAEVAQSPRYKITEKSQAVAFWCDPISGHATLYWYRQILGQGPELLVQFQDESVVDDSQLPKDRFSAERLKGVDSTLKIQPAELGDSAMYLCASSLVKGEAFFGQGTRLTVV.

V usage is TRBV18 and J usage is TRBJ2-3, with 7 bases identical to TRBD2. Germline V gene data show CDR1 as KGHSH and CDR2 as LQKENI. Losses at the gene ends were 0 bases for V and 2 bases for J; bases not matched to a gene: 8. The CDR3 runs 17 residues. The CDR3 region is CASSPPIQRGYTDTQYF. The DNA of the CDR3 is TGTGCCAGCTCACCACCCATCCAGCGGGGATACACAGATACGCAGTATTTT. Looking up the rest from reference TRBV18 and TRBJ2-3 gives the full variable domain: NAGVMQNPRHLVRRRGQEARLRCSPMKGHSHVYWYRQLPEEGLKFMVYLQKENIIDESGMPKERFSAEFPKEGPSILRIQQVVRGDSAAYFCASSPPIQRGYTDTQYFGPGTRLTVL.

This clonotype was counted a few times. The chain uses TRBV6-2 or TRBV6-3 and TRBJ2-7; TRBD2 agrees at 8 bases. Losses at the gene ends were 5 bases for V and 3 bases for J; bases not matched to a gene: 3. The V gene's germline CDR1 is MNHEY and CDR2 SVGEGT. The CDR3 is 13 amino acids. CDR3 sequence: CASSRGGDYEQYF. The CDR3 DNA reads TGTGCCAGCAGTCGGGGGGGGGACTACGAGCAGTACTTC.

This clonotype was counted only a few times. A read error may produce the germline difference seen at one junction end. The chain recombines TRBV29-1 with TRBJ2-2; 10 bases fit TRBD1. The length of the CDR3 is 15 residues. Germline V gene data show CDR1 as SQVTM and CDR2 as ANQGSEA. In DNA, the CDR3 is TGCAGCGCTGAAAAGGGACAGGGGTACATGGGGGAGCTGTTTTTT. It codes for CSAEKGQGYMGELFF.

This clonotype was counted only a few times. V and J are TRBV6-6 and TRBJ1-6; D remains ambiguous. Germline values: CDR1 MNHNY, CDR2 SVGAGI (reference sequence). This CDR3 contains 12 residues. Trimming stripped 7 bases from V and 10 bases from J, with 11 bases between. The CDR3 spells CASTTSGSPLHF. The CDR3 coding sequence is TGTGCCAGCACCACTTCGGGCTCACCCCTCCACTTT.

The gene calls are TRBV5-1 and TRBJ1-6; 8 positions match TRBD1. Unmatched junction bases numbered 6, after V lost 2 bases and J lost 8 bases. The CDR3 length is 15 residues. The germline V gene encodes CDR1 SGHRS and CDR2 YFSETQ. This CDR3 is CASSLVGQAYSPLHF. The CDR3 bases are TGCGCCAGCAGCTTAGTGGGACAGGCCTATTCACCCCTCCACTTT.

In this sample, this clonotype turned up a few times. This CDR3 is CASTPGTGWDEQYF. CDR3 nucleotides: TGTGCCAGCACCCCCGGGACAGGGTGGGACGAGCAGTACTTC. The V gene is TRBV12-3 or TRBV12-4, the J gene TRBJ2-7; TRBD1 matches at 9 bases. V gave up 7 bases and J gave up 5 bases; unmatched junction bases: 9. The length of the CDR3 is 14 residues.

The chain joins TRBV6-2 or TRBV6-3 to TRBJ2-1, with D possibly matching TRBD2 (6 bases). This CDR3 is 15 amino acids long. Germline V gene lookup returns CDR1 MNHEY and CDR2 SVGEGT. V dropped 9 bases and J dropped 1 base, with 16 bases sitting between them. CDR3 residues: CASVKGGTSYNEQFF. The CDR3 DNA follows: TGTGCCAGTGTAAAGGGAGGCACTTCCTACAATGAGCAGTTCTTC.

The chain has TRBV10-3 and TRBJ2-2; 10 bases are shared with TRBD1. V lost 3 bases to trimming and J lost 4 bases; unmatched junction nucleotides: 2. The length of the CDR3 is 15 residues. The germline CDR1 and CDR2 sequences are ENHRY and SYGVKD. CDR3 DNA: TGTGCCATCAGTGACGGGACAGGGGTCACCGGGGAGCTGTTTTTT. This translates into CAISDGTGVTGELFF.

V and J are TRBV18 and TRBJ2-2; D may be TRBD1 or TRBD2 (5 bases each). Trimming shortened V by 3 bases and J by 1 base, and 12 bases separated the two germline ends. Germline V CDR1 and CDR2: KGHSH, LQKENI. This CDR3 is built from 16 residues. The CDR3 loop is CASSPWDGQNTGELFF. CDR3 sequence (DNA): TGTGCCAGCTCACCGTGGGACGGTCAGAACACCGGGGAGCTGTTTTTT.

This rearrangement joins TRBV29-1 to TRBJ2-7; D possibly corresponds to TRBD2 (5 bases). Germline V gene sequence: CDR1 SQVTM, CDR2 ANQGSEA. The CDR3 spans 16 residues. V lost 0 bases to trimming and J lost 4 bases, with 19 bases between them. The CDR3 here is CSVEDRLGGLGYEQYF. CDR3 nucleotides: TGCAGCGTTGAAGATAGATTAGGCGGGCTTGGGTACGAGCAGTACTTC.

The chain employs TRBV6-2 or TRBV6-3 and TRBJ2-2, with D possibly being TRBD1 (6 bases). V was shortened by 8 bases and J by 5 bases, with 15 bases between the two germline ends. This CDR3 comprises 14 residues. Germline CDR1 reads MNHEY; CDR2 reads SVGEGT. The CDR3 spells CASGVEGVTGELFF. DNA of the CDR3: TGTGCCAGCGGAGTCGAGGGGGTTACCGGGGAGCTGTTTTTT.

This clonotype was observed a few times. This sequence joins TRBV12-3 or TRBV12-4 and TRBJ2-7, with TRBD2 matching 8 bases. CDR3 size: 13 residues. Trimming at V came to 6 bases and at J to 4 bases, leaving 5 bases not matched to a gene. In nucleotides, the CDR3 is TGTGCCAGCAGCCGGGGACTAGGGTACGAGCAGTACTTC. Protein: CASSRGLGYEQYF.

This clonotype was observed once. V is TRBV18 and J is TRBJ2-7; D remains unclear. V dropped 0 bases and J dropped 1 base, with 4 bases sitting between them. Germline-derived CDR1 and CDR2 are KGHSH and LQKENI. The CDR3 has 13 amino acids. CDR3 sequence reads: CASSPPSSYEQYF. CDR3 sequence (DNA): TGTGCCAGCTCACCACCGTCGTCCTACGAGCAGTACTTC.

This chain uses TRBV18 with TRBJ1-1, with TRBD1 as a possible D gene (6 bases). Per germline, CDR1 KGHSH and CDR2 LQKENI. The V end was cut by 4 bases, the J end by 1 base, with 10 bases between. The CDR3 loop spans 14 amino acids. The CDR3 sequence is CASSRDKGNTEAFF. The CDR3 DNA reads TGTGCCAGCTCACGGGACAAAGGGAACACTGAAGCTTTCTTT.